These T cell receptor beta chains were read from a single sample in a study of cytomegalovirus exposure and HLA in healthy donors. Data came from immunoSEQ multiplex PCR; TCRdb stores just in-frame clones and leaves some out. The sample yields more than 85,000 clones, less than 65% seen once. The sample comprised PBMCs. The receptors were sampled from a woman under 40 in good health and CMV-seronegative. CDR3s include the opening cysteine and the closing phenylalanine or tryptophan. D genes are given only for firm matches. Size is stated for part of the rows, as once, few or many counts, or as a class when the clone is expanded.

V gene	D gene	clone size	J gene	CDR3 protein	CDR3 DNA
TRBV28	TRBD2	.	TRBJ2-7	CASSFSGGKYEQYF	TGTGCCAGCAGTTTTAGCGGGGGCAAATACGAGCAGTACTTC
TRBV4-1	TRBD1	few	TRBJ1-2	CASSQPGQGKRRGYTF	TGCGCCAGCAGCCAACCGGGACAGGGGAAACGGCGTGGCTACACCTTC
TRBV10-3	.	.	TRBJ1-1	CAISESQGLVAFF	TGTGCCATCAGTGAGTCCCAGGGCCTTGTGGCTTTCTTT
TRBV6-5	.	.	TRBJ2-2	CASSSRSPTGELFF	TGTGCCAGCAGTTCGCGAAGCCCCACCGGGGAGCTGTTTTTT
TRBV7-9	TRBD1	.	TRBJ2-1	CASRSGQGDNEQFF	TGTGCCAGCAGGTCGGGACAGGGGGACAATGAGCAGTTCTTC
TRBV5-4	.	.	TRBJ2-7	CASSLESGYEQYF	TGTGCCAGCAGCTTGGAGAGCGGTTACGAGCAGTACTTC
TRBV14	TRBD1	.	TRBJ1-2	CASSQVQGAPTF	TGTGCCAGCAGCCAAGTGCAGGGGGCGCCTACCTTC
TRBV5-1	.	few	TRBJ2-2	CASSQSWGQSGELFF	TGCGCCAGCAGCCAAAGTTGGGGGCAGAGCGGGGAGCTGTTTTTT
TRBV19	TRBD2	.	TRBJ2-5	CASSQPSGVLGETQYF	TGTGCCAGTAGTCAGCCCAGCGGGGTCCTTGGGGAGACCCAGTACTTC
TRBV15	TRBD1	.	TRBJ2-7	CATSMTGTAYEQYF	TGTGCCACCAGCATGACCGGGACAGCCTACGAGCAGTACTTC
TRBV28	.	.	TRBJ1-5	CASSSQGAINQPQHF	TGTGCCAGCAGCTCACAGGGCGCTATCAATCAGCCCCAGCATTTT
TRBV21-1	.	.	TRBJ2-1	CASSTPGPEFF	TGTGCCAGCAGCACCCCGGGTCCAGAATTCTTC
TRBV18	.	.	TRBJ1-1	CASSPWGQGTEAFF	TGTGCCAGCTCACCGTGGGGGCAGGGCACTGAAGCTTTCTTT
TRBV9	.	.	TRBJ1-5	CASSVEDSRNQPQHF	TGTGCCAGCAGCGTAGAGGACAGCCGCAATCAGCCCCAGCATTTT
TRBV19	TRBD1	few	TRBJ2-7	CASSGQGVGEQYF	TGTGCCAGTAGCGGACAGGGAGTCGGCGAGCAGTACTTC
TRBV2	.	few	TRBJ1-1	CASSFGRNTEAFF	TGTGCCAGCAGTTTCGGTCGGAACACTGAAGCTTTCTTT
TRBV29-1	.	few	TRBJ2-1	CSVAEGFGNEQFF	TGCAGCGTTGCGGAGGGGTTTGGCAATGAGCAGTTCTTC
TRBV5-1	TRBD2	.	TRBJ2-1	CASSALAGVSSYNEQFF	TGCGCCAGCAGCGCCCTAGCGGGGGTAAGCTCCTACAATGAGCAGTTCTTC
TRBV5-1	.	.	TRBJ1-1	CASDAGGISSIEAFF	TGCGCCAGCGACGCCGGGGGGATCTCGAGCATTGAAGCTTTCTTT
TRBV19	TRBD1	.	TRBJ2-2	CASSFERGPGGELFF	TGTGCCAGTAGTTTTGAGAGGGGGCCGGGCGGGGAGCTGTTTTTT
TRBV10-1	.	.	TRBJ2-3	CASSGGRDTQYF	TGCGCCAGTTCCGGGGGGCGAGATACGCAGTATTTT
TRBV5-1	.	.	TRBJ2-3	CASSLIRVEDTQYF	TGCGCCAGCAGCTTGATCAGGGTTGAAGATACGCAGTATTTT
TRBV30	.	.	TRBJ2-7	CAWRVTVTYEQYF	TGTGCCTGGAGGGTGACAGTTACCTACGAGCAGTACTTC
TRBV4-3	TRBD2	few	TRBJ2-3	CASSQVGLATQYF	TGCGCCAGCAGCCAAGTAGGACTAGCTACGCAGTATTTT
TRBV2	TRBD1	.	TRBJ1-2	CASSAEGGPGYTF	TGTGCCAGCAGTGCGGAAGGGGGCCCTGGCTACACCTTC
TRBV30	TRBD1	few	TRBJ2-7	CAWRRQGAYEQYF	TGTGCCTGGAGACGACAGGGGGCTTACGAGCAGTACTTC
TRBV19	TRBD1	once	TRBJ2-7	CASSKTGGHNEQYF	TGTGCCAGTAGCAAGACAGGGGGCCACAACGAGCAGTACTTC
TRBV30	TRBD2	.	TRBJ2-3	CAWSVGGGGMTDTQYF	TGTGCCTGGAGTGTGGGGGGGGGAGGTATGACAGATACGCAGTATTTT
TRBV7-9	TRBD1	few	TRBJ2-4	CASSLGAGTGVKNIQYF	TGTGCCAGCAGCTTAGGTGCCGGGACAGGGGTCAAAAACATTCAGTACTTC
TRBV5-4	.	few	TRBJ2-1	CASGPHDSYNEQFF	TGTGCCAGCGGGCCGCATGACTCCTACAATGAGCAGTTCTTC
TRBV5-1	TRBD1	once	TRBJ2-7	CASSLLDRVHEQYF	TGCGCCAGCAGCCTCTTGGACAGGGTCCACGAGCAGTACTTC
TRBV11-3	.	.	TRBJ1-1	CASSLGRGTEAFF	TGTGCCAGCAGCTTAGGAAGGGGTACTGAAGCTTTCTTT
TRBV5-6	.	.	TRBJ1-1	CASSLTGRNTEAFF	TGTGCCAGCAGCTTGACAGGCCGTAACACTGAAGCTTTCTTT
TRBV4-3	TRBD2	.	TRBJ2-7	CASSQILAGEYEQYF	TGCGCCAGCAGCCAAATTCTAGCGGGGGAGTACGAGCAGTACTTC
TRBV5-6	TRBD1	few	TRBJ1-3	CASSLGTVGNTIYF	TGTGCCAGCAGCCTCGGGACAGTAGGAAACACCATATATTTT
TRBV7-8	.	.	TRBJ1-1	CASSFGRREFGKAFF	TGTGCCAGCAGCTTCGGTCGCCGGGAGTTCGGGAAAGCTTTCTTT
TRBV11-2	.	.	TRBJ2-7	CASSPSPSYEQYF	TGTGCCAGCAGCCCCTCCCCCAGCTACGAGCAGTACTTC
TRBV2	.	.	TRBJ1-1	CASSALQGTEAFF	TGTGCCAGCAGTGCCCTACAGGGCACTGAAGCTTTCTTT
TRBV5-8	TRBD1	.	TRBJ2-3	CASSSNRGRRTQYF	TGTGCCAGCAGCTCAAACAGGGGAAGAAGGACGCAGTATTTT
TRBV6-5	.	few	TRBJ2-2	CASWRLNTGELFF	TGTGCCTCTTGGAGATTGAACACCGGGGAGCTGTTTTTT
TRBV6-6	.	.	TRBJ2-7	CASGHINSYEQYF	TGTGCCAGCGGGCACATAAACTCCTACGAGCAGTACTTC
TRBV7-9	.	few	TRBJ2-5	CASSFFGGQETQYF	TGTGCCAGCAGCTTCTTCGGCGGGCAAGAGACCCAGTACTTC
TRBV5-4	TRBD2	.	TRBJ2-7	CASSPGLVGEQYF	TGTGCCAGCAGCCCCGGACTAGTCGGCGAGCAGTACTTC
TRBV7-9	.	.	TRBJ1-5	CSGGRGNQPQHF	TGTTCCGGTGGGAGGGGCAATCAGCCCCAGCATTTT
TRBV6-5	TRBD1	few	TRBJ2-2	CASSYSVRGMAGELFF	TGTGCCAGCAGTTACTCAGTCAGGGGGATGGCCGGGGAGCTGTTTTTT
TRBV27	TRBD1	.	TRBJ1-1	CASTRTGRDTEAFF	TGTGCCAGCACCCGGACAGGGCGCGACACTGAAGCTTTCTTT
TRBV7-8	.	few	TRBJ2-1	CASSLGMGWADQHNEQFF	TGTGCCAGCAGCTTAGGGATGGGCTGGGCAGATCAACACAATGAGCAGTTCTTC
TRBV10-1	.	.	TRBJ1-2	CASSESGAGFNGYTF	TGCGCCAGCAGTGAGTCGGGGGCCGGGTTCAACGGCTACACCTTC
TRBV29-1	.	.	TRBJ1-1	CSADQFMNTEAFF	TGCAGCGCTGACCAGTTCATGAACACTGAAGCTTTCTTT
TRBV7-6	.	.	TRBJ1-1	CASISAGGLTNTEAFF	TGTGCCAGCATCTCTGCGGGGGGACTCACGAACACTGAAGCTTTCTTT
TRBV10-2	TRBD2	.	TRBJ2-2	CASRVGRASGELFF	TGCGCCAGCAGAGTCGGGAGGGCCTCCGGGGAGCTGTTTTTT
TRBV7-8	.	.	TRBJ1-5	CASSLDSNQPQHF	TGTGCCAGCAGCTTAGACAGTAATCAGCCCCAGCATTTT
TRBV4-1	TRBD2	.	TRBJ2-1	CASSQDPGLAGLGEQFF	TGCGCCAGCAGCCAAGACCCGGGACTAGCGGGCTTGGGGGAGCAGTTCTTC
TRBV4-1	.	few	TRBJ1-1	CASSQTPGMNTEAFF	TGCGCCAGCAGCCAAACCCCAGGAATGAACACTGAAGCTTTCTTT
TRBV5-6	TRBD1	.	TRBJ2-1	CASSPTGQGTQEQFF	TGTGCCAGCAGCCCTACGGGACAGGGGACCCAGGAGCAGTTCTTC
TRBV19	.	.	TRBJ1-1	CASSRGGGDEAFF	TGTGCCAGTAGTAGGGGGGGCGGGGATGAAGCTTTCTTT
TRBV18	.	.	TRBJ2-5	CASSPEETQYF	TGTGCCAGCTCACCAGAGGAGACCCAGTACTTC
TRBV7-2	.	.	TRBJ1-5	CASSLDGLANQPQHF	TGTGCCAGCAGCTTAGACGGACTAGCAAATCAGCCCCAGCATTTT
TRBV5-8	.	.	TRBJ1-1	CASSLASAPGGEAFF	TGTGCCAGCAGCTTGGCCTCCGCACCGGGTGGTGAAGCTTTCTTT
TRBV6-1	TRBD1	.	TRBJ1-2	CASSIQGAYGYTF	TGTGCCAGCAGTATACAGGGGGCTTACGGCTACACCTTC